Following are 2 T cell receptor beta chains from one sample sequenced in a study of cytomegalovirus exposure and HLA in healthy donors. The data were produced by immunoSEQ multiplex PCR, yet TCRdb's version contains in-frame clones alone and is incomplete. The table lists 150,000 to 200,000 clones, around 82% of them singletons. Sequenced input: PBMCs. Source of these receptors: a man under 40 in good health and CMV-seropositive.

To note about this clone: An end of the junction does not agree with germline; a read error may underlie this. The chain couples TRBV7-7 to TRBJ2-6; D ambiguous. The CDR3 extends over 15 amino acids. Germline V gene sequence: CDR1 SSHAT, CDR2 FNYEAQ (reference sequence). As DNA, the CDR3 is TGTGCTAGCAGCCCGGTCCCCTCTGGGGCCAACGTCCTGACTTTC. Its translation is CASSPVPSGANVLTF.

The chain couples TRBV5-1 to TRBJ2-7, with D possibly being TRBD2 (6 bases). Germline V gene sequence: CDR1 SGHRS, CDR2 YFSETQ. V lost 4 bases to trimming and J lost 5 bases, with 16 bases between them. The CDR3 extends over 14 amino acids. The DNA for the CDR3 is TGCGCCAGCAGCGGGGGGAACGAGAGGGACGAGCAGTACTTC. Translation gives CASSGGNERDEQYF.